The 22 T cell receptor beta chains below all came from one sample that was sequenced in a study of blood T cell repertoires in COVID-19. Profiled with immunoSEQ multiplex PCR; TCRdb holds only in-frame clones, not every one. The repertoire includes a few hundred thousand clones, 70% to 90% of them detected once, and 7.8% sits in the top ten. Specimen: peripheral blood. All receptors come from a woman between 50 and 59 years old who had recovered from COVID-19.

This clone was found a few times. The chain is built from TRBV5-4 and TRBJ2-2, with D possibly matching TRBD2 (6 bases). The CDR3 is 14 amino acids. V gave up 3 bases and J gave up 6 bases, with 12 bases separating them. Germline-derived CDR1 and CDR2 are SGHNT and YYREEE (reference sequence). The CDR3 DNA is TGTGCCAGCAGCTGGGGGGTCGGGGCCGGGGAGCTGTTTTTT. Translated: CASSWGVGAGELFF.

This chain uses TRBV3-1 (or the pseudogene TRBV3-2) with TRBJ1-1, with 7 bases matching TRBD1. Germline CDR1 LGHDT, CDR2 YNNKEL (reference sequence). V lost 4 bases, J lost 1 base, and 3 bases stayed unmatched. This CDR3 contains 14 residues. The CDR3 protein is CASSRTGANTEAFF. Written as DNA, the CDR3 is TGTGCCAGCAGCCGAACAGGGGCGAACACTGAAGCTTTCTTT.

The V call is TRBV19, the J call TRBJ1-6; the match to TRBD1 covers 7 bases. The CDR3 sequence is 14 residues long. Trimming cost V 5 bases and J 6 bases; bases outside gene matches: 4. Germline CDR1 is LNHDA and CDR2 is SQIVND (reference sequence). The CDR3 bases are TGTGCCAGTAGTTCCGGGACAGCTAATTCACCCCTCCACTTT. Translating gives CASSSGTANSPLHF.

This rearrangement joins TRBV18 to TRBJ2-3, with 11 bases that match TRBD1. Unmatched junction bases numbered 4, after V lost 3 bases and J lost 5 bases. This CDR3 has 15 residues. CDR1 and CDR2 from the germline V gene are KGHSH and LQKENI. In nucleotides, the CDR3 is TGTGCCAGCTCACCCCGGGACAGGGGGAAAGATACGCAGTATTTT. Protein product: CASSPRDRGKDTQYF.

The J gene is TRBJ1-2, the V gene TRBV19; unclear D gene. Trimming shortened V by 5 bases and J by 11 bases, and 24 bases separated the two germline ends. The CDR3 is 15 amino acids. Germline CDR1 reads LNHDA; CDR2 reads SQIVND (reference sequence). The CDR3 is CASSPPPAGRDVYTF. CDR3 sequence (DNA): TGTGCCAGTAGTCCCCCCCCGGCTGGACGGGATGTATACACCTTC.

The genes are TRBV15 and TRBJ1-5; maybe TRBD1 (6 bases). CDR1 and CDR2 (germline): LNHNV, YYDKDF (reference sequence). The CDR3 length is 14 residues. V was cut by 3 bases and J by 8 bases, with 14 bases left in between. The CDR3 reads CATSRDQGREPQHF. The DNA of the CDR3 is TGTGCCACCAGCAGGGACCAGGGGAGGGAGCCCCAGCATTTT.

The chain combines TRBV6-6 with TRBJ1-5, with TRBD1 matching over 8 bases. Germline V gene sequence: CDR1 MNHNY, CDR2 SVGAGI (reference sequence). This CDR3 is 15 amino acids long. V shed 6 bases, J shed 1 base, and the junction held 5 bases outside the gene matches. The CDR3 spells CASRLQGGSNQPQHF. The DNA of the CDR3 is TGTGCCAGCAGGCTACAGGGGGGAAGCAATCAGCCCCAGCATTTT.

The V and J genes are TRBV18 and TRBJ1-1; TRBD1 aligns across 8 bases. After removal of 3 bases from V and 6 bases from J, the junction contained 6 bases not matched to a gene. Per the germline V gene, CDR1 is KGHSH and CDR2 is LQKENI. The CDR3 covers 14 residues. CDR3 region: CASSPQGASSEAFF. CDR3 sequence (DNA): TGTGCCAGCTCACCGCAGGGGGCTAGTTCTGAAGCTTTCTTT. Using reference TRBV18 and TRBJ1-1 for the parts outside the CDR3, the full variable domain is NAGVMQNPRHLVRRRGQEARLRCSPMKGHSHVYWYRQLPEEGLKFMVYLQKENIIDESGMPKERFSAEFPKEGPSILRIQQVVRGDSAAYFCASSPQGASSEAFFGQGTRLTVV.

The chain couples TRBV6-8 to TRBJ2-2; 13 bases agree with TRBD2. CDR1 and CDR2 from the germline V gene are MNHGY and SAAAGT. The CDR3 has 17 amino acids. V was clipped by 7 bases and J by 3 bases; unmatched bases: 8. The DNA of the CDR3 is TGTGCCAGCAATCTAGCACTAGCGGGAGGGGACACCGGGGAGCTGTTTTTT. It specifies CASNLALAGGDTGELFF.

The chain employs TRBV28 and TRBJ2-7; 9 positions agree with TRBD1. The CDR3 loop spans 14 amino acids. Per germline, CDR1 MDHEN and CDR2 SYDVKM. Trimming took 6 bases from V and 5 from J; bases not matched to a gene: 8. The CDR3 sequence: CASRGGQGMNEQYF. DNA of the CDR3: TGTGCCAGCAGGGGGGGACAGGGTATGAACGAGCAGTACTTC.

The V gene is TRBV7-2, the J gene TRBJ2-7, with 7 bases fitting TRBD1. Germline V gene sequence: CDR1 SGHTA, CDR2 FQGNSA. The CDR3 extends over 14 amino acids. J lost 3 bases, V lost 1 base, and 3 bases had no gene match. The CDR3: CASSLEGQVYEQYF. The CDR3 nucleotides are TGTGCCAGCAGCTTAGAAGGACAGGTCTACGAGCAGTACTTC.

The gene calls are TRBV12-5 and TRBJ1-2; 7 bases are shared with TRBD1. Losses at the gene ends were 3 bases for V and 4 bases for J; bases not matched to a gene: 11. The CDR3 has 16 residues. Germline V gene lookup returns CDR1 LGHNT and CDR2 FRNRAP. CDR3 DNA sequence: TGTGCTAGTGGTTTCTATACGACCGGGACAGTCTATGGCTACACCTTC. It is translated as CASGFYTTGTVYGYTF.

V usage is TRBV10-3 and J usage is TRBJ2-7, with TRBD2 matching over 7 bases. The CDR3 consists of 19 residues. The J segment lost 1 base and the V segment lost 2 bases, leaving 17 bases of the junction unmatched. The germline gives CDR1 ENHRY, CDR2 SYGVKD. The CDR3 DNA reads TGTGCCATCAGTGAGGGGGCTAGCGGCCGGCCCGGTATTTCCTACGAGCAGTACTTC. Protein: CAISEGASGRPGISYEQYF.

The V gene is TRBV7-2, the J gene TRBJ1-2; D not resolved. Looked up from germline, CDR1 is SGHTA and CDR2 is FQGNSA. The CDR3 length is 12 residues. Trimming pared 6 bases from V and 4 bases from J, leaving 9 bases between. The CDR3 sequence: CASSEQSYGYTF. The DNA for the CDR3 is TGTGCCAGCAGTGAACAGAGCTATGGCTACACCTTC.

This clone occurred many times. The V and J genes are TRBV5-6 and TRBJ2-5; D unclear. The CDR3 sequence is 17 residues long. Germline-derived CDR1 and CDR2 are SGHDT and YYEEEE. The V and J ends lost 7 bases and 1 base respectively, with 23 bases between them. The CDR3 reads CASLSTIVGLGQETQYF. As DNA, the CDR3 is TGTGCCAGCTTAAGCACTATAGTCGGGTTGGGCCAAGAGACCCAGTACTTC.

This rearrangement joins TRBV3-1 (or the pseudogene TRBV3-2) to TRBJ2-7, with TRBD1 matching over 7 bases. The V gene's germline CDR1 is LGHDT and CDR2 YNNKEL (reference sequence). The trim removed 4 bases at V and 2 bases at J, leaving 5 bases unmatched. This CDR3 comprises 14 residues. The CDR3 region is CASSRGQEPYEQYF. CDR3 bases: TGTGCCAGCAGCCGAGGACAGGAGCCCTACGAGCAGTACTTC.

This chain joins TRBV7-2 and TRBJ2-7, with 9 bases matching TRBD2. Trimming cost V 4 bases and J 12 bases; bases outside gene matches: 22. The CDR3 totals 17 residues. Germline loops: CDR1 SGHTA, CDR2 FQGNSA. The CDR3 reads CASSSHPSTSGGRVPYF. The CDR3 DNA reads TGTGCCAGCAGCTCCCACCCCTCGACTAGCGGTGGACGGGTTCCGTACTTC.

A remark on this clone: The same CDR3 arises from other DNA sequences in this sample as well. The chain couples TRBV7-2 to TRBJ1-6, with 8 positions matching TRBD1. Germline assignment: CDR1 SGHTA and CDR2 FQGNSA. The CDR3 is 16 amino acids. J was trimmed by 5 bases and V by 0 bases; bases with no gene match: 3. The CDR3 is CASSLAGTGHNSPLHF. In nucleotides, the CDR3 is TGTGCCAGCAGCTTAGCGGGGACAGGACATAATTCACCCCTCCACTTT. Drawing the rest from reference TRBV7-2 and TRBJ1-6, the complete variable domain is GAGVSQSPSNKVTEKGKDVELRCDPISGHTALYWYRQSLGQGLEFLIYFQGNSAPDKSGLPSDRFSAERTGGSVSTLTIQRTQQEDSAVYLCASSLAGTGHNSPLHFGNGTRLTVT.

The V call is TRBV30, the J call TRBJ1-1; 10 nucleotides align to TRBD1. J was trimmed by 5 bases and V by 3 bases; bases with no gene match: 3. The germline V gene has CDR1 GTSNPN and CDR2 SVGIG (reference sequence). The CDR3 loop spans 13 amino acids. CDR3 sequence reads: CAWRGQGTTEAFF. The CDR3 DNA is TGTGCCTGGAGGGGACAGGGGACGACTGAAGCTTTCTTT. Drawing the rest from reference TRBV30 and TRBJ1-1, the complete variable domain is SQTIHQWPATLVQPVGSPLSLECTVEGTSNPNLYWYRQAAGRGLQLLFYSVGIGQISSEVPQNLSASRPQDRQFILSSKKLLLSDSGFYLCAWRGQGTTEAFFGQGTRLTVV.

The CDR3 DNA reads TGTGCCAGTAGTATGGCGGGACAGGGAGGGGTCGATACGCAGTATTTT. Amino acids: CASSMAGQGGVDTQYF. The chain recombines TRBV19 with TRBJ2-3, with 9 bases that match TRBD1. Germline CDR1 and CDR2: LNHDA and SQIVND (reference sequence). After removal of 3 bases from V and 6 bases from J, the junction contained 10 bases not matched to a gene. This CDR3 spans 16 amino acids.

The CDR3 nucleotides are TGTGCCAGCAGCCAAGGGCCATCAAGCTCCTACGAGCAGTACTTC. It translates to CASSQGPSSSYEQYF. The chain couples TRBV4-2 to TRBJ2-7, with D uncertain. There are 15 residues in the CDR3. V was trimmed by 1 base and J by 0 bases, leaving 10 bases between them. Germline V CDR1 and CDR2: LGHNA, YNFKEQ.

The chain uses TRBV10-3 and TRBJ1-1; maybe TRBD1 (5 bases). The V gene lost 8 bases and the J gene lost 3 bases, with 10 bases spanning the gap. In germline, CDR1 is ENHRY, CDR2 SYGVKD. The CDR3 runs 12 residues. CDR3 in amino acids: CAIGGGDTEAFF. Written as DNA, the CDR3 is TGTGCCATCGGCGGGGGTGACACTGAAGCTTTCTTT.